Presented here are 31 T cell receptor beta chains from one specimen sequenced in a study of cytomegalovirus exposure and HLA in healthy donors. This PCR relied on a set of 60 Vbeta primers and 13 Jbeta primers. Profiling relied on immunoSEQ multiplex PCR, and the TCRdb table lists in-frame clones only, not all of them. Among roughly 200,000 clones listed, roughly four fifths were seen once. Sequencing input: PBMCs. These TCRs come from a woman aged 40 to 55 in good health and CMV-seronegative.

This chain uses TRBV19 with TRBJ1-6; D call uncertain. Trimming removed 4 bases from V and 14 bases from J, with 9 bases in between. Per the germline V gene, CDR1 is LNHDA and CDR2 is SQIVND (reference sequence). The CDR3 runs 11 residues. The CDR3: CASSTDKALHF. As DNA, the CDR3 is TGTGCCAGTAGTACCGACAAGGCCCTCCACTTT.

The chain combines TRBV11-2 with TRBJ2-3; 7 nucleotides agree with TRBD1. The germline V gene has CDR1 SGHAT and CDR2 FQNNGV. This CDR3 spans 14 amino acids. Losses at the gene ends were 8 bases for V and 1 base for J; bases not matched to a gene: 6. In DNA form, the CDR3 reads TGTGCCAGCGCGAGGGACAGAGGCACAGATACGCAGTATTTT. It encodes CASARDRGTDTQYF.

The chain has TRBV5-1 and TRBJ1-6, with TRBD1 matching over 7 bases. The CDR3 is made up of 14 amino acids. Per the germline V gene, CDR1 is SGHRS and CDR2 is YFSETQ. Trimming took 2 bases from V and 6 from J; bases not matched to a gene: 2. The CDR3 spells CASSFGTANSPLHF. Here the CDR3 DNA reads TGCGCCAGCAGCTTCGGGACAGCTAATTCACCCCTCCACTTT.

The V gene is TRBV15, the J gene TRBJ1-1; 11 bases match TRBD1. CDR3 length equals 13 residues. Germline CDR1 LNHNV, CDR2 YYDKDF (reference sequence). V gave up 5 bases and J gave up 11 bases; unmatched junction bases: 7. CDR3 protein: CATSYGQGARAFF. The CDR3 region has the DNA TGTGCCACCAGCTACGGACAGGGGGCGAGGGCTTTCTTT.

The table lists this clone with a few counts. The gene calls are TRBV6-1 and TRBJ1-5; perhaps TRBD1 as D (6 bases). This CDR3 contains 14 residues. Germline V gives CDR1 MNHNS, CDR2 SASEGT. The germline V and J ends were trimmed by 7 bases and 2 bases, with 12 bases remaining between them. This CDR3 reads CASKSRQGNQPQHF. The DNA of the CDR3 is TGTGCCAGCAAGTCCCGACAGGGCAATCAGCCCCAGCATTTT.

This rearrangement joins TRBV28 to TRBJ2-1; D possibly corresponds to TRBD1 (6 bases). CDR1 is MDHEN, CDR2 SYDVKM, per germline. V lost 8 bases and J lost 8, with 19 bases in between. The CDR3 sequence is 14 residues long. This chain's CDR3 is CASPSGVSGDEQFF. CDR3 bases: TGTGCCAGCCCCTCCGGGGTATCAGGGGATGAGCAGTTCTTC. The whole variable domain, remainder taken from reference TRBV28 and TRBJ2-1, is DVKVTQSSRYLVKRTGEKVFLECVQDMDHENMFWYRQDPGLGLRLIYFSYDVKMKEKGDIPEGYSVSREKKERFSLILESASTNQTSMYLCASPSGVSGDEQFFGPGTRLTVL.

This clone was detected many times. This chain uses TRBV4-1 with TRBJ1-6; D gene uncertain. Germline loops: CDR1 MGHRA, CDR2 YSYEKL. The CDR3 runs to 12 residues. The V end was cut by 4 bases, the J end by 10 bases, with 8 bases between. CDR3 sequence reads: CASSPPMSPLHF. The CDR3 nucleotides read TGCGCCAGCAGCCCCCCCATGTCACCCCTCCACTTT.

This chain joins TRBV4-2 and TRBJ2-7; TRBD1 matches 7 bases. The junction had 3 bases not matched to a gene; V was cut back by 3 bases and J by 1 base. Germline CDR1 is LGHNA and CDR2 is YNFKEQ. CDR3 length: 14 amino acids. DNA for the CDR3: TGTGCCAGCAGCCAGAGGACAGGATCCTACGAGCAGTACTTC. Amino acid sequence: CASSQRTGSYEQYF.

The CDR3 region has the DNA TGTGCCAGCAGTTTGCCAGAAGCGCCTATAACGGGCTACACCTTC. Translated: CASSLPEAPITGYTF. The chain combines TRBV28 with TRBJ1-2; D is uncertain. Germline assignment: CDR1 MDHEN and CDR2 SYDVKM. This CDR3 comprises 15 residues. V gave up 3 bases and J gave up 8 bases, with 19 bases separating them.

This chain uses TRBV7-2 with TRBJ1-2; D not certain. Germline CDR1 reads SGHTA; CDR2 reads FQGNSA. The CDR3 is 13 residues long. V was cut by 3 bases and J by 7 bases, with 12 bases left in between. CDR3 in amino acids: CASSFSTYSGYTF. Written as DNA, the CDR3 is TGTGCCAGCAGCTTCTCGACATATAGTGGCTACACCTTC. Filled out from reference TRBV7-2 and TRBJ1-2, the complete variable domain reads GAGVSQSPSNKVTEKGKDVELRCDPISGHTALYWYRQSLGQGLEFLIYFQGNSAPDKSGLPSDRFSAERTGGSVSTLTIQRTQQEDSAVYLCASSFSTYSGYTFGSGTRLTVV.

This clone was seen a handful of times. The J gene is TRBJ1-5, the V gene TRBV6-6; tentative D call: TRBD1 (6 bases). Trimming stripped 2 bases from V and 4 bases from J, with 9 bases between. The CDR3 has 14 amino acids. CDR1 is MNHNY, CDR2 SVGAGI, per germline (reference sequence). The CDR3 spells CASSYPDRNQPQHF. The CDR3 nucleotides read TGTGCCAGCAGTTACCCCGACAGGAATCAGCCCCAGCATTTT.

The rearrangement uses TRBV30 and TRBJ1-1; the D is unclear. CDR3 length: 16 residues. The V end was cut by 0 bases, the J end by 7 bases, with 21 bases between. CDR1 is GTSNPN, CDR2 SVGIG, per germline (reference sequence). The CDR3 reads CAWSVKDFRGPNEAFF. CDR3 DNA: TGTGCCTGGAGTGTCAAGGACTTCCGAGGGCCGAATGAAGCTTTCTTT.

This chain links TRBV2 with TRBJ1-1; D may be TRBD1 (6 bases). Trimming stripped 0 bases from V and 4 bases from J, with 12 bases between. CDR3 length equals 15 residues. The germline CDR1 and CDR2 sequences are SNHLY and FYNNEI. The CDR3 reads CASSEAAGAGTEAFF. The DNA of the CDR3 is TGTGCCAGCAGTGAAGCGGCAGGGGCAGGCACTGAAGCTTTCTTT.

This clone appeared a single time. CDR3 in DNA: TGTGCCAGCAGCCCGCACCAGACTAGCGGGGGGAGAAATGAGCAGTTCTTC. As protein: CASSPHQTSGGRNEQFF. The chain has TRBV11-3 and TRBJ2-1, with 13 bases aligning to TRBD2. The V gene end was trimmed by 5 bases and the J gene end by 7 bases; junction bases not matched to a gene: 11. Per the germline V gene, CDR1 is SGHNT and CDR2 is YENEEA. The CDR3 spans 17 residues.

The chain uses TRBV10-2 and TRBJ2-5; tentatively, D is TRBD2 (7 bases). This CDR3 contains 15 residues. The V gene lost 5 bases and the J gene lost 2 bases, with 15 bases spanning the gap. Germline loops: CDR1 WSHSY, CDR2 SAAADI. The CDR3 DNA follows: TGCGCCAGCAGTTTTGGGGGGGGGCCTCAAGAGACCCAGTACTTC. Its protein is CASSFGGGPQETQYF.

This chain uses TRBV6-6 with TRBJ1-5, with TRBD1 identical over 7 bases. The CDR3 consists of 14 residues. Germline assignment: CDR1 MNHNY and CDR2 SVGAGI (reference sequence). Trimming removed 6 bases from V and 9 bases from J; junction bases left unmatched: 11. CDR3 sequence (DNA): TGTGCCAGCAGACCCGGGACAGCCGGCGGGCCCCAGCATTTT. As protein: CASRPGTAGGPQHF.

The CDR3 region has the DNA TGTGCCAGCAGCCGTTCGGGACAGCCTTACGAGCAGTACTTC. Amino acid sequence: CASSRSGQPYEQYF. The chain uses TRBV9 and TRBJ2-7; 7 bases align to TRBD1. This CDR3 is 14 amino acids long. Germline CDR1 and CDR2: SGDLS and YYNGEE. V was pared by 4 bases and J by 4 bases, with 8 bases of the junction left unmatched.

The chain is built from TRBV18 and TRBJ1-5; 7 nucleotides align to TRBD1. V trimming: 4 bases; J trimming: 5 bases; junction bases outside the gene matches: 8. CDR1 is KGHSH, CDR2 LQKENI, per germline. The CDR3 runs to 15 residues. The CDR3: CASSHRQGYDQPQHF. The CDR3 region has the DNA TGTGCCAGCTCACACCGACAGGGTTACGATCAGCCCCAGCATTTT.

The gene calls are TRBV28 and TRBJ2-6, with D perhaps matching TRBD1 (6 bases). Germline CDR1 and CDR2: MDHEN and SYDVKM. V was trimmed by 5 bases and J by 12 bases, leaving 32 bases between them. This CDR3 is built from 19 residues. This CDR3 reads CASSILWDPGDPRISVLTF. The CDR3, as DNA: TGTGCCAGCAGTATCCTTTGGGACCCAGGGGACCCGCGGATTAGCGTCCTGACTTTC.

This clone occurred once. The chain employs TRBV6-1 and TRBJ2-7; 7 nucleotides match TRBD1. The V gene end was trimmed by 4 bases and the J gene end by 7 bases; junction bases not matched to a gene: 7. Looked up from germline, CDR1 is MNHNS and CDR2 is SASEGT. This CDR3 is 13 amino acids long. The CDR3 here is CASSGDSRREQYF. As DNA, the CDR3 is TGTGCCAGCAGTGGGGACAGTCGGAGAGAGCAGTACTTC.

The chain uses TRBV6-6 and TRBJ1-1, with D possibly being TRBD1 (5 bases). Germline assignment: CDR1 MNHNY and CDR2 SVGAGI (reference sequence). Deletions cut 2 bases from V and 8 bases from J, with 12 bases between. CDR3 size: 13 residues. This chain's CDR3 is CASSYSFQGEAFF. DNA of the CDR3: TGTGCCAGCAGTTACAGTTTTCAGGGAGAAGCTTTCTTT.

To note about this clone: This same CDR3 is encoded by further DNA sequences in the sample. The chain carries TRBV9 and TRBJ2-5, with D maybe TRBD1 (7 bases). The CDR3 spans 15 residues. Germline V gene data show CDR1 as SGDLS and CDR2 as YYNGEE. Trimming took 0 bases from V and 1 from J, leaving 10 bases between them. For the CDR3, the DNA is TGTGCCAGCAGCGTAGTTCAGGGGGGCCAAGAGACCCAGTACTTC. As protein: CASSVVQGGQETQYF.

This chain connects TRBV4-1 to TRBJ1-6; tentative D call: TRBD1 (5 bases). There are 16 residues in the CDR3. CDR1 is MGHRA, CDR2 YSYEKL, per germline. Trimming removed 1 base at V and 8 bases at J, with 15 bases between. CDR3 amino acids: CASSQGWGGVDSPLHF. The CDR3 DNA sequence: TGCGCCAGCAGCCAAGGTTGGGGCGGTGTGGATTCACCCCTCCACTTT.

The chain joins TRBV13 to TRBJ2-7, with 9 bases identical to TRBD1. The V segment lost 4 bases and the J segment 6 bases; nucleotides outside the gene matches: 7. Germline V gives CDR1 PRHDT, CDR2 FYEKMQ (reference sequence). CDR3 length: 14 amino acids. CDR3 sequence (DNA): TGTGCCAGCAGCTCCCGGGACAGGGCACGCGAGCAGTACTTC. Translation: CASSSRDRAREQYF.

J is TRBJ2-1 and V is TRBV6-1, with 9 bases identical to TRBD2. The CDR3 runs 15 residues. V gave up 1 base and J gave up 7 bases; unmatched junction bases: 5. The germline CDR1 and CDR2 sequences are MNHNS and SASEGT. This CDR3 reads CASSEVSGGLNEQFF. In DNA, the CDR3 is TGTGCCAGCAGTGAAGTCAGCGGGGGGTTAAATGAGCAGTTCTTC.

A single count supports this clone. The rearrangement links TRBV6-5 to TRBJ2-7; weak D call: TRBD1 (5 bases). Trimming shortened V by 4 bases and J by 4 bases, and 14 bases separated the two germline ends. In germline, CDR1 is MNHEY, CDR2 SVGAGI. The CDR3 spans 14 residues. The CDR3 is CASSSSDSRYEQYF. The CDR3 DNA is TGTGCCAGCAGTTCCTCAGACAGCCGATACGAGCAGTACTTC.

Here the CDR3 reads CASSPTGHSNQPQHF. As DNA, the CDR3 is TGTGCCAGTAGCCCGACAGGGCATAGCAATCAGCCCCAGCATTTT. The chain links TRBV19 to TRBJ1-5; 7 bases are shared with TRBD1. Germline CDR1 and CDR2: LNHDA and SQIVND (reference sequence). The junction had 5 bases not matched to a gene; V was cut back by 6 bases and J by 0 bases. The CDR3 is 15 residues long.

The V and J genes are TRBV5-1 and TRBJ1-6; D ambiguous. V dropped 4 bases and J dropped 0 bases, with 11 bases sitting between them. Germline assignment: CDR1 SGHRS and CDR2 YFSETQ. This CDR3 spans 16 amino acids. CDR3 in amino acids: CASSIQSSSYNSPLHF. The CDR3, as DNA: TGCGCCAGCAGCATCCAATCGAGCTCCTATAATTCACCCCTCCACTTT.

This clone was observed a single time. The V and J genes are TRBV7-9 and TRBJ2-2; a weak D match, TRBD1 (6 bases). CDR3 length: 15 amino acids. Germline loops: CDR1 SEHNR, CDR2 FQNEAQ (reference sequence). The ends were cut back, 4 bases at V and 9 bases at J, with 18 bases in the middle. In DNA form, the CDR3 reads TGTGCCAGCAGCTCTACTAAACAGGGTTCCTGGGAGCTGTTTTTT. It translates to CASSSTKQGSWELFF.

V usage is TRBV10-3 and J usage is TRBJ1-6; possibly TRBD1 for D (5 bases). The germline gives CDR1 ENHRY, CDR2 SYGVKD. This CDR3 contains 14 residues. Between the trimmed V and J ends, which lost 6 bases and 10 bases, there was a span of 16 bases. Written as DNA, the CDR3 is TGTGCCATCAGACCGTCTCGGGGGTCATCACCCCTCCACTTT. Protein sequence: CAIRPSRGSSPLHF.

The rearrangement joins TRBV9 to TRBJ1-3; 8 nucleotides line up with TRBD1. The CDR3 sequence is 14 residues long. Germline lookup yields CDR1 SGDLS and CDR2 YYNGEE. V was clipped by 4 bases and J by 6 bases; unmatched bases: 6. CDR3 bases: TGTGCCAGCAGCCCCCCGGACAGGGTAAACACCATATATTTT. Translating it yields CASSPPDRVNTIYF.